The entry that follows covers one T cell receptor beta chain sequence. These data are taken from a study of blood T cell repertoires in COVID-19. Some clones are missing from TCRdb's copy, which holds only in-frame ones; the method was immunoSEQ multiplex PCR. The repertoire holds 100,000 to 150,000 clones, about 86% seen once, with about a sixth in the top ten. The CDR3 is made up of 14 amino acids. Looked up from germline, CDR1 is MGHDK and CDR2 is SYGVNS. V shed 1 base, J shed 6 bases, and the junction held 5 bases outside the gene matches. The chain carries TRBV25-1 and TRBJ1-1, with 7 nucleotides matching TRBD1. This clonotype was sampled from a woman in her 50s with acute or convalescent COVID-19. Sequenced: peripheral blood. Here the CDR3 DNA reads TGTGCCAGCAGTGAATCGGCCAGGGGGGCTGAAGCTTTCTTT. It yields the protein CASSESARGAEAFF.